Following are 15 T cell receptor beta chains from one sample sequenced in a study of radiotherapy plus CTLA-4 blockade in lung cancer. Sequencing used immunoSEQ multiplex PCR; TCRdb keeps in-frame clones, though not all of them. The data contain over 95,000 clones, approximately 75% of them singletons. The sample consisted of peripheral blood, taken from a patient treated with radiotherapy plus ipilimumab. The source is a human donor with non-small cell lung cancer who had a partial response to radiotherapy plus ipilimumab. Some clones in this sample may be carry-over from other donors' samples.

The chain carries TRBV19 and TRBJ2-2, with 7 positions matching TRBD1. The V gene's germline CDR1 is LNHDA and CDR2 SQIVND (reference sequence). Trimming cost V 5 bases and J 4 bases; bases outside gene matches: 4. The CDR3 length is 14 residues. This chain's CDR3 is CASSSGQITGELFF. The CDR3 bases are TGTGCCAGTAGTTCGGGACAGATCACCGGGGAGCTGTTTTTT. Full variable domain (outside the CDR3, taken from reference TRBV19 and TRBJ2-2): DGGITQSPKYLFRKEGQNVTLSCEQNLNHDAMYWYRQDPGQGLRLIYYSQIVNDFQKGDIAEGYSVSREKKESFPLTVTSAQKNPTAFYLCASSSGQITGELFFGEGSRLTVL.

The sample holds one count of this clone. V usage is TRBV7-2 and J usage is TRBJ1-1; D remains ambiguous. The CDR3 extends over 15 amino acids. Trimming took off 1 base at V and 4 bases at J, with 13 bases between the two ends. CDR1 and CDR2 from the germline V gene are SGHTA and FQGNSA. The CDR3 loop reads CASSLVSDGSTEAFF. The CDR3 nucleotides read TGTGCCAGCAGCTTAGTTTCCGATGGGAGCACTGAAGCTTTCTTT.

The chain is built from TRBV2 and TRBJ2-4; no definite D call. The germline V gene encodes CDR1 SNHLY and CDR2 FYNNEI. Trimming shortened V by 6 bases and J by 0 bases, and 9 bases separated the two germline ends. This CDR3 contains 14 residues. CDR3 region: CASRREVAKNIQYF. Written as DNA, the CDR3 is TGTGCCAGCAGGAGAGAGGTAGCCAAAAACATTCAGTACTTC.

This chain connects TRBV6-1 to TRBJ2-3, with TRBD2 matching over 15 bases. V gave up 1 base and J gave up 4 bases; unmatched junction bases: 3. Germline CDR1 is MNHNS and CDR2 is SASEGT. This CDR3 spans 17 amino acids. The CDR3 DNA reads TGTGCCAGCAGTGAAGATAGGACTAGCGGGGGGGCAGATACGCAGTATTTT. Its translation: CASSEDRTSGGADTQYF.

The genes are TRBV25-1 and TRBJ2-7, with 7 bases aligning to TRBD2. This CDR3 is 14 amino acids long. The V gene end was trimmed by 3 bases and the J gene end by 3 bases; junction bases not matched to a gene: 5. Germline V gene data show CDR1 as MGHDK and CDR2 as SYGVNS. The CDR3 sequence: CASSDGGGFYEQYF. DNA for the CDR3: TGTGCCAGCAGTGATGGCGGGGGATTCTACGAGCAGTACTTC.

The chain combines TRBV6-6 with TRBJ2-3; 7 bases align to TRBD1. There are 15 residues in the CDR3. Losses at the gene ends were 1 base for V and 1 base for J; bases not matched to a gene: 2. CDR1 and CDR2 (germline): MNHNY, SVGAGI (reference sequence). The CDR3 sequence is CASSYFTGGTDTQYF. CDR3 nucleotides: TGTGCCAGCAGTTACTTTACAGGGGGCACAGATACGCAGTATTTT.

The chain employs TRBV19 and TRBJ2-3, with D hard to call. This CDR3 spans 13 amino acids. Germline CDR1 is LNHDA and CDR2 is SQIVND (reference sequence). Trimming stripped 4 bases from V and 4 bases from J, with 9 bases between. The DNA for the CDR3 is TGTGCCAGTAGTAGAAGCGACGCAGATACGCAGTATTTT. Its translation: CASSRSDADTQYF.

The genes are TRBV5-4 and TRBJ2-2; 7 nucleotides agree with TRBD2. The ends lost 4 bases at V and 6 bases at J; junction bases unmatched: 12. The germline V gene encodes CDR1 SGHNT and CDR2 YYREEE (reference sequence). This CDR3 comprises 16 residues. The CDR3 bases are TGTGCCAGCAGCACCATAATCACTAGCGCTCCCGGGGAGCTGTTTTTT. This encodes CASSTIITSAPGELFF.

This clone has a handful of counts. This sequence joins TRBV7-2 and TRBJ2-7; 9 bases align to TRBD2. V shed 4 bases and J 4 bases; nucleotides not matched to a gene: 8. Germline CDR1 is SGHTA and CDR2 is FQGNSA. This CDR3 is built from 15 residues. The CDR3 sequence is CASSSLGGGAYEQYF. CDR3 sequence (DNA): TGTGCCAGCAGCTCCCTGGGCGGGGGGGCTTACGAGCAGTACTTC.

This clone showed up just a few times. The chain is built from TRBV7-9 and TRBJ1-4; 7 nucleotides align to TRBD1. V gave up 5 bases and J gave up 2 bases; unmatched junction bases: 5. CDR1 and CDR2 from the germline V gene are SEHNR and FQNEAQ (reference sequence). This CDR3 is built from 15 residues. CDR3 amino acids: CASSRPTGTNEKLFF. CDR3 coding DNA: TGTGCCAGCAGCCGCCCGACAGGGACTAATGAAAAACTGTTTTTT.

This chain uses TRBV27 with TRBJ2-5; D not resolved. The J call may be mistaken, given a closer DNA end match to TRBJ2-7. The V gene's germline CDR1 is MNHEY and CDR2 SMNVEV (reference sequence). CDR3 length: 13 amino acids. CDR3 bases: TGTGCCAGCAGGTCACACAGTACCTACGAGCAGTACTTC. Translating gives CASRSHSTYEQYF.

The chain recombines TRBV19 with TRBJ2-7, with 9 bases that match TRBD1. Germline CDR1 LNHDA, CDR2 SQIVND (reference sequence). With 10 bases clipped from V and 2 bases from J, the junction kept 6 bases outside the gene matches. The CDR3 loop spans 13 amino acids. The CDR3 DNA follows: TGTGCCACTGCGGGACAGGGAACCTACGAGCAGTACTTC. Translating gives CATAGQGTYEQYF.

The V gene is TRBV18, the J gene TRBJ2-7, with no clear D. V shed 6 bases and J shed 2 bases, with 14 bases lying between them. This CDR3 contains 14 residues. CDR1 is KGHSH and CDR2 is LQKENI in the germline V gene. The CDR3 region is CASSRSASPYEQYF. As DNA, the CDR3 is TGTGCCAGCTCCCGGAGCGCAAGCCCCTACGAGCAGTACTTC.

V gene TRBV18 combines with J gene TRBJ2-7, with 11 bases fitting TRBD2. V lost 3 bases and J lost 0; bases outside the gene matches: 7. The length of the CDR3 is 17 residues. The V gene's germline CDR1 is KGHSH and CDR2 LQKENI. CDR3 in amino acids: CASSPDTSGGVSYEQYF. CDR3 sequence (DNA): TGTGCCAGCTCACCGGATACTAGCGGGGGCGTCTCCTACGAGCAGTACTTC.

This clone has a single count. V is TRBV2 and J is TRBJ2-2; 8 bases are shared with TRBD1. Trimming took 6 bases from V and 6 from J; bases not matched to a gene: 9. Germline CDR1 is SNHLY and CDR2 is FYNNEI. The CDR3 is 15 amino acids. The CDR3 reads CASRGDRGLAGELFF. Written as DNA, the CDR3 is TGTGCCAGCAGAGGAGACAGGGGTCTCGCCGGGGAGCTGTTTTTT.